This TCR beta chain came from a study of T-cell reconstitution after alpha-beta-depleted transplantation in children. Molecular barcoding with unique molecular identifiers was used for the TCRbeta library. In TCRdb, the PCR reads were re-called with MiXCR into one record per CDR3 protein. Of some 240,000 distinct CDR3 sequences in the sample, about 8.8% were seen once. The CDR3 loop spans 15 amino acids. The germline gives CDR1 DFQATT, CDR2 SNEGSKA (reference sequence). With 3 bases removed from V and 4 bases from J, the gap between germline ends came to 18 bases. The specimen comprised PBMCs from the stem cell graft donor, sampled from the stem cell graft. The rearrangement links TRBV20-1 to TRBJ1-2; D remains ambiguous. The clonotype was recovered from a human donor who donated a stem cell graft to a child with SCID. CDR3 sequence reads: CSASLGQIIPYGYTF. CDR3 DNA sequence: TGCAGTGCTAGTCTAGGCCAGATAATCCCCTATGGCTACACCTTC.